This T cell receptor (beta chain) stems from a study of chronic HIV infection and antiretroviral therapy. TCRdb re-analysed the 5' RACE reads in MiXCR, keeping a single row per CDR3 protein. The sample has tens of thousands of distinct CDR3 sequences; about 7.4% are singletons. The table lists this clonotype with many counts. J was trimmed by 5 bases and V by 5 bases; bases with no gene match: 8. CDR1 SEHNR and CDR2 FQNEAQ come from the germline V gene (reference sequence). The CDR3 contains 17 residues. This chain links TRBV7-9 with TRBJ2-3; 15 bases fit TRBD2. This sequence was found in an adult who had HIV and had not received antiretroviral therapy, or was an uninfected healthy control (not recorded which). Specimen: peripheral blood. CDR3 loop: CASSPGLAGGRGDTQYF. Here the CDR3 DNA reads TGTGCCAGCAGCCCGGGACTAGCGGGAGGCCGTGGAGATACGCAGTATTTT. Full variable domain (rest looked up from reference TRBV7-9 and TRBJ2-3): DTGVSQNPRHKITKRGQNVTFRCDPISEHNRLYWYRQTLGQGPEFLTYFQNEAQLEKSRLLSDRFSAERPKGSFSTLEIQRTEQGDSAMYLCASSPGLAGGRGDTQYFGPGTRLTVL.